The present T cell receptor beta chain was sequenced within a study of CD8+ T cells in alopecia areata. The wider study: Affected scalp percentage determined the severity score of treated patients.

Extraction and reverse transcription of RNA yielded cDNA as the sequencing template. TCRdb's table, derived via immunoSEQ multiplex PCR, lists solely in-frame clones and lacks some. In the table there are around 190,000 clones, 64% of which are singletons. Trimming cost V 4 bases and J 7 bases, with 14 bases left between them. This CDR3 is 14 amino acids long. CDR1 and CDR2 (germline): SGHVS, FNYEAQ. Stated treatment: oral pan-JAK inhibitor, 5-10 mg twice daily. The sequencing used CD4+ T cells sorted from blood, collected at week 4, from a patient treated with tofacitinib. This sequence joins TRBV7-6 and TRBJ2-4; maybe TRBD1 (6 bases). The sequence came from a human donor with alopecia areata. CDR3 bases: TGTGCCAGCAGCTCAGAGATGGGGGCGAACATTCAGTACTTC. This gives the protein CASSSEMGANIQYF.